This T cell receptor beta chain was sequenced for a study of regulatory T cells in long-lasting Graves disease (dated by TCRdb to about 2021). As for the study more broadly: Patients with newly diagnosed Graves' disease had been on antithyroid drugs for under 3 months. This study used TCR sequencing and RNA sequencing of peripheral blood to compare persistent Graves' disease patients against newly diagnosed Graves' disease patients. The study was registered as a clinical trial and conducted in China. A total of approximately 35 samples underwent TCR sequencing: about 13 from persistent and about 20 from newly diagnosed Graves' disease patients.

CDR1 and CDR2 were assigned from the germline V gene as SGHVS and FQNEAQ. The CDR3 goes from the cysteine to the phenylalanine over 17 residues. The only DNA kept is the CDR3, 51 bases in frame from the first base. V is shortened by 0 bases, J by 5 bases, and the region joining them spans 19 bases. This clonotype was observed many times. This clone's antigen is unknown. No clone much larger than this one lies a single base away; base qualities are absent. According to the study, the label for this sample's time point signals: newly diagnosed GD, antithyroid drugs for less than 3 months. For both TCR sequencing and RNA sequencing, RNA was extracted from PBMCs using TRIzol. Graves' disease was diagnosed according to American Thyroid Association guidelines. Recruitment of patients was carried out at an endocrinology department in Xi'an, China. Each patient gave roughly 10 milliliters of peripheral blood, collected in an EDTA anticoagulant tube. Ficoll Paque Plus density gradient separation was used to isolate PBMCs, and no additional T cell sorting was done. An Agilent 2100 Bioanalyzer and agarose gel were used to check RNA quality, while a NanoDrop 2000 measured RNA concentration.

Preparation of the library involved multiplex PCR. Instrument used: Illumina HiSeq 4000. To build TCR beta libraries, CDR3 regions were amplified by Arm-PCR using iRepertoire HTBI primers. PCR products were gel purified before sequencing. As for the authors' bioinformatics: Gene usage analysis of CDR3 amino acid clonotypes used the roughly 60 TRBV and more than 13 TRBJ segments found across samples. COPE and FqMerger were used to merge filtered high-quality paired reads into contigs. BLAST was used to align contigs to IMGT TRBV, TRBD and TRBJ reference genes, and CDR3 was defined according to IMGT. Any clonotype with a frequency above 0.1% was classified as a highly expanded clone. Shannon entropy was used to measure repertoire diversity, and the Gini coefficient was used to measure V-J evenness. Public clonotypes were defined as clonotypes shared by more than one individual. TCRdb reanalyzed the raw reads on its own, using fastp at Q25 for trimming and MiXCR for clone calling, and kept in-frame beta chains. Rows matching on CDR3 protein sequence are summarized as one entry with the most common DNA and genes. The V and J calls were determined by TCRdb, not by the authors. For this sample the table gives 200,000 to 250,000 distinct CDR3 sequences, of which roughly 19% were detected only once. The top ten clones comprise 10% to 15% of the sample.

The investigation overall reported the following: Only peripheral blood was studied, because thyroid tissue, the primary lesion, was inaccessible. Persistent disease showed preferential use of TRBV28, TRBJ1-2 and TRBJ2-5, whereas newly diagnosed disease favored TRBV20-1 and TRBJ2-1. Persistent Graves' disease patients showed lower TCR Shannon entropy and fewer highly expanded clones than newly diagnosed patients, suggesting clonal expansion. The authors noted that the small sample size was a limitation that may lower accuracy. Sequencing and analysis were limited to the TCR beta chain. Persistent patients shared more public clonotypes among themselves (more than 2,500) than newly diagnosed patients did (roughly 920).

The data also belong to a second study, concerning T cells in Graves' hyperthyroidism and ophthalmopathy. As noted in the second study: Graves' hyperthyroidism was defined as stable when no progression to ophthalmopathy occurred over 18 months of follow-up. Hyperthyroidism patients were newly diagnosed, with disease duration under 2 months, and aged 18 to 65 years. Any patient with an uncontrolled infection, another autoimmune disease, pregnancy or lactation was excluded. Diagnoses were based on clinical symptoms, serum thyroxine and TRAb, thyroid ultrasound and orbital computed tomography. The first round of RT-PCR for the TCR CDR3 was performed with the HTBI primer set and the Qiagen OneStep RT-PCR kit. Most expanded thyroid clonotypes (frequency above 0.001) were also detected in blood, suggesting blood repertoires may reflect thyroid immune responses. In cross-validation, a model built on a 13 V-J signature told ophthalmopathy apart from stable hyperthyroidism with about 90% sensitivity and around 84% specificity, and in testing the same model reached 80%/75%. In validation, the model predicted progression to ophthalmopathy a median of roughly 6.5 months before onset, with about 64% sensitivity and about 72% specificity. To identify TCR V-J signatures that set the groups apart, the researchers used a discovery cohort of 100 or so patients, made up of 43 with Graves' ophthalmopathy and about 59 with stable Graves' hyperthyroidism. Prospective prediction of ophthalmopathy was tested in an independent validation cohort consisting of some 18 hyperthyroidism patients and more than 15 patients who later progressed to ophthalmopathy. The 100 discovery patients were randomly split 7:3 into training and test sets. Thyroid tissue and blood T-cell repertoires from about 6 Graves' hyperthyroidism patients were also compared in the study. After blood sampling, hyperthyroidism patients were treated with methimazole at a starting dose of 30 mg daily, and ophthalmopathy patients were treated with high-dose intravenous methylprednisolone. Libraries were constructed in a second round of multiplex PCR, after which size selection and purification were carried out. The libraries were sequenced on an Illumina HiSeq2000 using paired-end 100 bp reads. SOAPnuke was used to process the raw data, removing reads that contained adapters or uncalled bases, had a mean Phred below 15, or lacked an exact match to the constant primer or identifier. High-quality paired reads were merged with COPE v1.2.5, and unique nucleotide sequences were defined as clonotypes. MiTCR v1.1 was used to align the clonotypes against IMGT TRBV, TRBD and TRBJ reference segments. The analysis included only V-J combinations with a frequency above 0.0001, which together covered over 98% of the repertoires. The TCS score was defined as the ratio of F50 (clonal expansion) to E x V (chaos), calculated using BLOSUM62-based TCRdist between CDR3 peptides within each V-J. Welch's t-statistics and random forest reduced around 520 V-J features to roughly 13, which were used in a naive Bayes classifier (R e1071). No statistical method was used to fix the sample size in advance, and group allocation was not hidden from the investigators. TCR Vbeta CDR3 sequencing of 130 to 150 peripheral blood samples (43 ophthalmopathy, around 80 hyperthyroidism and roughly 17 progressor patients) is reported in the paper.

Sequences were derived from peripheral blood mononuclear cells (PBMCs), sampled at new diagnosis, from a patient treated with antithyroid drugs. The clonotype was recovered from a woman between 25 and 40 years old with Graves disease. Donor details come from another sample of the same person, matched by shared clones. The V gene is TRBV7-8 and the J gene is TRBJ2-5; the D gene cannot be resolved beyond TRBD1 or TRBD2, each matching 5 bases. CDR3 sequence: CASSLAGVSLKGETQYF. The DNA sequence follows: TGTGCCAGCAGCTTAGCGGGGGTCTCCCTTAAAGGGGAGACCCAGTACTTC. With the rest looked up from the reference TRBV7-8 and TRBJ2-5 genes rather than sequenced, the full variable domain is GAGVSQSPRYKVAKRGQDVALRCDPISGHVSLFWYQQALGQGPEFLTYFQNEAQLDKSGLPSDRFFAERPEGSVSTLKIQRTQQEDSAVYLCASSLAGVSLKGETQYFGPGTRLLVL.